Listed below are T cell receptor beta chains from one sample, sequenced in a study of monozygotic twins with inflammatory bowel disease. TCRdb re-called the 5' RACE reads and shows each CDR3 protein once, DNA omitted. The sample table sets out roughly 150,000 distinct CDR3 sequences. The sample consisted of blood. The receptors originated from a human donor with ulcerative colitis or Crohn's disease, or a healthy co-twin of an affected twin (not recorded which). CDR3s include the opening cysteine and the closing phenylalanine or tryptophan.

j_gene: TRBJ2-1
v_gene: TRBV7-2
CDR3aa: CASSLQSLGGEQFF

j_gene: TRBJ2-1
v_gene: TRBV20-1
CDR3aa: CSAIARGSSYNEQFF

j_gene: TRBJ2-3
v_gene: TRBV7-9
CDR3aa: CASSSWTKTDTQYF

j_gene: TRBJ2-5
v_gene: TRBV5-1
CDR3aa: CASSSSGVGVETQYF

j_gene: TRBJ2-5
v_gene: TRBV27
CDR3aa: CASSSVGLTRETQYF

j_gene: TRBJ2-1
v_gene: TRBV3-1
CDR3aa: CASSHYSSGVYNEQFF

j_gene: TRBJ2-5
v_gene: TRBV15
CDR3aa: CATSREGLGETQYF

j_gene: TRBJ1-2
v_gene: TRBV4-2
CDR3aa: CASSQDLPGNYGYTF

j_gene: TRBJ2-7
v_gene: TRBV5-1
CDR3aa: CASSLGLAGVPEQYF

j_gene: TRBJ1-2
v_gene: TRBV4-2
CDR3aa: CASSQDFDRAGGYTF

j_gene: TRBJ2-7
v_gene: TRBV5-6
CDR3aa: CASSWTGGAADEQYF

j_gene: TRBJ1-1
v_gene: TRBV30
CDR3aa: CAWDPRGGTEAFF

j_gene: TRBJ1-5
v_gene: TRBV7-2
CDR3aa: CASTANSNQPQHF

j_gene: TRBJ2-1
v_gene: TRBV10-3
CDR3aa: CAISEAGSGINNEQFF

j_gene: TRBJ2-5
v_gene: TRBV18
CDR3aa: CASSPMGLAEQETQYF

j_gene: TRBJ2-5
v_gene: TRBV6-1
CDR3aa: CASSLSTGTRQETQYF

j_gene: TRBJ1-1
v_gene: TRBV27
CDR3aa: CASSFWGANTEAFF

j_gene: TRBJ1-4
v_gene: TRBV20-1
CDR3aa: CSALTSGNEKLFF

j_gene: TRBJ2-3
v_gene: TRBV2
CDR3aa: CASKGGSGNDVDTQYF

j_gene: TRBJ1-2
v_gene: TRBV6-2/TRBV6-3
CDR3aa: CASRPDVSGYTF

j_gene: TRBJ2-7
v_gene: TRBV20-1
CDR3aa: CSAQQGVSGQYF

j_gene: TRBJ2-6
v_gene: TRBV21-1
CDR3aa: CASKDSSSFSRGGANVLTF

j_gene: TRBJ2-3
v_gene: TRBV5-1
CDR3aa: CASSLYQGGTDTQYF

j_gene: TRBJ2-2
v_gene: TRBV7-2
CDR3aa: CASSSRPDGELFF

j_gene: TRBJ1-5
v_gene: TRBV24-1
CDR3aa: CATSDAGQRNQPQHF

j_gene: TRBJ2-2
v_gene: TRBV6-1
CDR3aa: CASTPQPNTGELFF

j_gene: TRBJ2-1
v_gene: TRBV12-5
CDR3aa: CASGSNPGQGDNEQFF

j_gene: TRBJ2-2
v_gene: TRBV6-1
CDR3aa: CASSARFSGSVGELFF

j_gene: TRBJ2-7
v_gene: TRBV4-1
CDR3aa: CASSQGSGPRDEQYF

j_gene: TRBJ1-3
v_gene: TRBV5-1
CDR3aa: CASSGSGSGNTIYF

j_gene: TRBJ2-7
v_gene: TRBV20-1
CDR3aa: CSALAGGLYEQYF

j_gene: TRBJ2-1
v_gene: TRBV5-6
CDR3aa: CASSFGSSPISGRPYNEQFF

j_gene: TRBJ2-2
v_gene: TRBV5-5
CDR3aa: CASSLDRGWSGELFF

j_gene: TRBJ2-1
v_gene: TRBV4-3
CDR3aa: CASSQDSSGMQNEQFF

j_gene: TRBJ2-7
v_gene: TRBV5-1
CDR3aa: CASSLGQGGIAYEQYF

j_gene: TRBJ1-3
v_gene: TRBV29-1
CDR3aa: CSVESGTGGGNTIYF

j_gene: TRBJ1-3
v_gene: TRBV5-5
CDR3aa: CASSDLRDRVSGNTIYF

j_gene: TRBJ2-1
v_gene: TRBV24-1
CDR3aa: CATSAIPRGTETYNEQFF

j_gene: TRBJ2-7
v_gene: TRBV5-1
CDR3aa: CASSFAGSIYEQYF

j_gene: TRBJ2-1
v_gene: TRBV29-1
CDR3aa: CSVQGDVQGQFF

j_gene: TRBJ2-2
v_gene: TRBV29-1
CDR3aa: CSVSKGTGELFF

j_gene: TRBJ2-1
v_gene: TRBV5-1
CDR3aa: CASSSLAGEGNEQFF

j_gene: TRBJ1-1
v_gene: TRBV19
CDR3aa: CASSGTGTEAFF

j_gene: TRBJ2-7
v_gene: TRBV9
CDR3aa: CASSVGSYEQYF

j_gene: TRBJ2-3
v_gene: TRBV28
CDR3aa: CASSPGAGITDTQYF

j_gene: TRBJ2-7
v_gene: TRBV29-1
CDR3aa: CSVWAGTGGDEQYF

j_gene: TRBJ2-1
v_gene: TRBV6-1
CDR3aa: CASSPGTSGRWNEQFF

j_gene: TRBJ1-2
v_gene: TRBV20-1
CDR3aa: CSARARQLVGYTF

j_gene: TRBJ2-1
v_gene: TRBV10-3
CDR3aa: CAIKTSGSDEQFF

j_gene: TRBJ2-7
v_gene: TRBV7-8
CDR3aa: CASSQVMGYEQYF

j_gene: TRBJ2-7
v_gene: TRBV10-3
CDR3aa: CAISESTQVYEQYF

j_gene: TRBJ2-4
v_gene: TRBV18
CDR3aa: CASSPRDRGNIQYF

j_gene: TRBJ1-5
v_gene: TRBV10-3
CDR3aa: CAISEGDQPQHF

j_gene: TRBJ2-1
v_gene: TRBV25-1
CDR3aa: CASSLSNNEQFF

j_gene: TRBJ2-2
v_gene: TRBV28
CDR3aa: CASRDQGPGELFF

j_gene: TRBJ1-1
v_gene: TRBV14
CDR3aa: CASSQDGTGEAFF

j_gene: TRBJ2-5
v_gene: TRBV15
CDR3aa: CATSRDPARGETQYF